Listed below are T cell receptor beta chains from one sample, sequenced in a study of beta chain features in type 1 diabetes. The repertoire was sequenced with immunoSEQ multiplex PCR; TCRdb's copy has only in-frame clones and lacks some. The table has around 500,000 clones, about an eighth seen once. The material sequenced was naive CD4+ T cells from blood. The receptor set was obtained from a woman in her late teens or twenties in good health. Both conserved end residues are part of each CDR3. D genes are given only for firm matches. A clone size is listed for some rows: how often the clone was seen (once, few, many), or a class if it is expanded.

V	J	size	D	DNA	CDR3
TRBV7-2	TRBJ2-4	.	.	TGTGCCAGCAGCTTAGTGGGAGTAGACATTCAGTACTTC	CASSLVGVDIQYF
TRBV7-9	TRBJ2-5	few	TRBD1	TGTGCCAGCAGTGTCGACGGGACAGTAGGAAAGACCCAGTACTTC	CASSVDGTVGKTQYF
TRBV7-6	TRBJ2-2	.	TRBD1	TGTGCCAGCAGCTTAGCGAGACAGGGGGCGCTTCCCGGGGAGCTGTTTTTT	CASSLARQGALPGELFF
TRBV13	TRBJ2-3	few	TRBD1	TGTGCCAGCACCGAACTAGGGACAGGGGCAGATACGCAGTATTTT	CASTELGTGADTQYF
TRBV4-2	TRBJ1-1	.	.	TGTGCCAGCAGCCCTAGCAGGGGGAACACTGAAGCTTTCTTT	CASSPSRGNTEAFF
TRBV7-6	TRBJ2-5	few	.	TGTGCCAGCAGCTTAGCGACCAGGGGCCAAAACGCCCAAGAGACCCAGTACTTC	CASSLATRGQNAQETQYF
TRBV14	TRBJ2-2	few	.	TGTGCCAGCAGCAGAACCGGGCCCCTAAACACCGGGGAGCTGTTTTTT	CASSRTGPLNTGELFF
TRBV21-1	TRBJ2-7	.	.	TGTGCCAGCAGCCCGCGCCTGGCCGGGGACAGGATCAACTACGAGCAGTACTTC	CASSPRLAGDRINYEQYF
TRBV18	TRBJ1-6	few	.	TGTGCCAGCTCACCTTATAATTCACCCCTCCACTTT	CASSPYNSPLHF
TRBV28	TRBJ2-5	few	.	TGTGCCAGCAGTTTCGGACGCAAGACCCAGTACTTC	CASSFGRKTQYF
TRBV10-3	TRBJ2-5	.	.	TGTGCCATCAGTGAGTGGCGAGAGACCCAGTACTTC	CAISEWRETQYF
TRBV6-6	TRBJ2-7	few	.	TGTGCCAGCAGTTACGAACGTTCCTACGAGCAGTACTTC	CASSYERSYEQYF
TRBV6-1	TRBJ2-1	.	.	TGTGCCAGCAGTTTACCGGGTTCGCGCAGGAATGAGCAGTTCTTC	CASSLPGSRRNEQFF
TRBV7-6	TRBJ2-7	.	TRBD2	TGTGCCAGCAGCTCCAACCCTAGCGGGAGGATTCACGAGCAGTACTTC	CASSSNPSGRIHEQYF
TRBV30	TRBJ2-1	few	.	TGTGCCTGGAAAGGGGCGAGAGTGCAGTTCTTC	CAWKGARVQFF
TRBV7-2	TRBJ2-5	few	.	TGTGCCAGCAGCTTAGCGGGAGGCCAGCAGACCCAGTACTTC	CASSLAGGQQTQYF
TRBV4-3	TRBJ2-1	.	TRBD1	TGCGCCAGCAGCCAAGAACCACAGGGGAATGAGCAGTTCTTC	CASSQEPQGNEQFF
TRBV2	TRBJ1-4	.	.	TGTGCCAGCAGTGAACTGGGGCCTAGTGAAAAACTGTTTTTT	CASSELGPSEKLFF
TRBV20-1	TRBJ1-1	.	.	TGCAGTGCTAGGATCATCACTGAAGCTTTCTTT	CSARIITEAFF
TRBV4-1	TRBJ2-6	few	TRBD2	TGCGCCAGCAGCCAAGAGCAGCGGGGGAAGTCTGGGGCCAACGTCCTGACTTTC	CASSQEQRGKSGANVLTF
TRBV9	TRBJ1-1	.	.	TGTGCCAGCAGCGTTTCCTACAGGTCGTCTGGTAACACTGAAGCTTTCTTT	CASSVSYRSSGNTEAFF
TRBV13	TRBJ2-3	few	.	TGTGCCAGCAGCTCACCTTTGGCGGCTAGCCGCACAGATACGCAGTATTTT	CASSSPLAASRTDTQYF
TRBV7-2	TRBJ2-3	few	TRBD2	TGTGCCAGCAGCTTAGTATTTGCGGGAGGAGGTGTAGATACGCAGTATTTT	CASSLVFAGGGVDTQYF
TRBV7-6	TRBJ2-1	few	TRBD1	TGTGCCAGCAGCTTAGCAGGACAGGGTATAGTCTTC	CASSLAGQGIVF